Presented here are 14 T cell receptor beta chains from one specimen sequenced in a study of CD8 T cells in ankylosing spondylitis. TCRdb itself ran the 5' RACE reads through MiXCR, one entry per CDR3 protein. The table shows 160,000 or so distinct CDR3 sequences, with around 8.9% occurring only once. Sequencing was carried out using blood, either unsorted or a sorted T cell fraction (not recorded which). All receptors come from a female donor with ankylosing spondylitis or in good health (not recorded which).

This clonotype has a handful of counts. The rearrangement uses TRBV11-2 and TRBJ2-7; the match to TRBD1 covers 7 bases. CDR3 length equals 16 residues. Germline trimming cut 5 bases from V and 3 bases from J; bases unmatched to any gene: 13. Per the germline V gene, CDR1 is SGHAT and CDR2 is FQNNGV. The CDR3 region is CASSPDGRRGSYEQYF. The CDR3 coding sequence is TGTGCCAGCAGCCCAGACGGTCGCAGGGGGAGCTACGAGCAGTACTTC.

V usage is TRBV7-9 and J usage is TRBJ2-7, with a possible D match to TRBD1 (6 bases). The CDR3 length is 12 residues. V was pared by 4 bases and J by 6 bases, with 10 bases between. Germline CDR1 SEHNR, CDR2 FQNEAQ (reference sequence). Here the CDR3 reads CASSSAGAEQYF. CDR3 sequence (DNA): TGTGCCAGCAGCTCAGCAGGGGCCGAGCAGTACTTC.

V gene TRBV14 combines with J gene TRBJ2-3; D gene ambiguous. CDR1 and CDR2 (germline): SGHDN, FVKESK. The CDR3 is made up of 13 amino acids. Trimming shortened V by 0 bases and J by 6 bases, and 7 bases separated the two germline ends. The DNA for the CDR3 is TGTGCCAGCAGCCAAGATCAGTCGGATACGCAGTATTTT. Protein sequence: CASSQDQSDTQYF.

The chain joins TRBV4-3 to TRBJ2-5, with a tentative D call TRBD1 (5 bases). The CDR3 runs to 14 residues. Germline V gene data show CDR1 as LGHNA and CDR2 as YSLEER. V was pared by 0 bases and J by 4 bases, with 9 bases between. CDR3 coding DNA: TGCGCCAGCAGCCAAGATGCAGGGTTAGAGACCCAGTACTTC. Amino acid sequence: CASSQDAGLETQYF.

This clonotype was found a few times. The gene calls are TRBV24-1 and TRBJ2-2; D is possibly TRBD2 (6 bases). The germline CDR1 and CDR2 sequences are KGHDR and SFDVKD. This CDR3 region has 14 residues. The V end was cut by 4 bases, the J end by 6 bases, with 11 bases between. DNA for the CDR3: TGTGCCACCAGTGAGCTGGAGGGCCCCGGGGAGCTGTTTTTT. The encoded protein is CATSELEGPGELFF.

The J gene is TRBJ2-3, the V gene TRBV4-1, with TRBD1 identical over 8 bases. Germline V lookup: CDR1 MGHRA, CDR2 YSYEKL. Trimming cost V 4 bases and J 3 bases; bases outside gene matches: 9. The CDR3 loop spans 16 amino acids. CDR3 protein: CASSPEPGQATDTQYF. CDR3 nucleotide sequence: TGCGCCAGCAGCCCAGAACCGGGACAGGCAACAGATACGCAGTATTTT.

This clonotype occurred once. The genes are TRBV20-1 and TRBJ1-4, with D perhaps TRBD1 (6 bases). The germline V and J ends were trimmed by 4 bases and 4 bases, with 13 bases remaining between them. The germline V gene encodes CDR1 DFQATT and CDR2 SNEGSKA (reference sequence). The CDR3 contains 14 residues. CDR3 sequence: CSATHRAVNEKLFF. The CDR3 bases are TGCAGTGCTACTCACAGGGCTGTTAATGAAAAACTGTTTTTT.

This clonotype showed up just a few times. The CDR3: CSADPLDGRGYEQYF. The CDR3 region has the DNA TGCAGTGCTGATCCACTGGACGGGAGGGGGTACGAGCAGTACTTC. J is TRBJ2-7 and V is TRBV20-1; TRBD2 agrees at 8 bases. V lost 5 bases, J lost 4 bases, and 13 bases stayed unmatched. The CDR3 contains 15 residues. Germline CDR1 reads DFQATT; CDR2 reads SNEGSKA (reference sequence).

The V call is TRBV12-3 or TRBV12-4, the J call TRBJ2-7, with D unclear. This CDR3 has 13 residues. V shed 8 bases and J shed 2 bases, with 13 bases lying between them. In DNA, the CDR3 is TGTGCCAGCCGCTCGGTCGGAACCTACGAGCAGTACTTC. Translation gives CASRSVGTYEQYF.

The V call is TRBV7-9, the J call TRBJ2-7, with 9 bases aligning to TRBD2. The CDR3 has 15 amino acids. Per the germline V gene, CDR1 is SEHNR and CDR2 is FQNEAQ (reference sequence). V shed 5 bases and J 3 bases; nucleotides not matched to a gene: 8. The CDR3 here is CASSPLAGASYEQYF. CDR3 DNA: TGTGCCAGCAGCCCTTTAGCGGGAGCGAGCTACGAGCAGTACTTC.

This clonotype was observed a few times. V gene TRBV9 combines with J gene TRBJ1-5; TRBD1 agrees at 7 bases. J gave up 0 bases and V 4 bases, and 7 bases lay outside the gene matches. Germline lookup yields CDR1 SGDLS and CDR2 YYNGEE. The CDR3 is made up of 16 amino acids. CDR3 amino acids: CASSPGTDVSNQPQHF. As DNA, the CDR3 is TGTGCCAGCAGCCCCGGGACAGATGTTAGCAATCAGCCCCAGCATTTT.

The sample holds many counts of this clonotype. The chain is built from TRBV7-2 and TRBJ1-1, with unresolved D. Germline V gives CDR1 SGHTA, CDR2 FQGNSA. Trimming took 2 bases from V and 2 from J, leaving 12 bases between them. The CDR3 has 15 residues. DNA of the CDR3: TGTGCCAGCAGCTTATCACCGCGGCTAAACACTGAAGCTTTCTTT. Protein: CASSLSPRLNTEAFF. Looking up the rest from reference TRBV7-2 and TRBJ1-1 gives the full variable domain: GAGVSQSPSNKVTEKGKDVELRCDPISGHTALYWYRQSLGQGLEFLIYFQGNSAPDKSGLPSDRFSAERTGGSVSTLTIQRTQQEDSAVYLCASSLSPRLNTEAFFGQGTRLTVV.

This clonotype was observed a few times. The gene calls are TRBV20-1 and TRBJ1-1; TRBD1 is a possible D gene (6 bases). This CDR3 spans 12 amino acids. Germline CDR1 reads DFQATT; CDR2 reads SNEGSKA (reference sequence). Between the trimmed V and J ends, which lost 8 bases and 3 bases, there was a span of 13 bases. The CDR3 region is CSITGGYTEAFF. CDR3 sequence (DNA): TGCAGTATTACTGGGGGCTACACTGAAGCTTTCTTT.

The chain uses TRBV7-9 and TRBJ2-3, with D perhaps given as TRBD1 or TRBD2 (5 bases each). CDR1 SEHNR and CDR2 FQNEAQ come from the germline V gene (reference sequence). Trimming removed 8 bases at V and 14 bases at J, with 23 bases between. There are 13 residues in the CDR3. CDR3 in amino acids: CASYPPGADRRYF. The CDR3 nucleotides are TGTGCCAGCTACCCCCCCGGGGCCGACCGTAGGTATTTT.